The 3 T cell receptor beta chains reported below all come from one sample, sequenced in a study of identical twins listed by TCRdb under 2016. The library came from 5' RACE. For sequencing, an Illumina HiSeq 2000 was employed. The public sequencing data were trimmed at Q25 with fastp and processed into clonotypes with MiXCR by TCRdb, which kept only in-frame beta chains. Rows matching on CDR3 protein sequence are summarized as one entry with the most common DNA and genes. The sample table holds approximately 1.8 million distinct CDR3 sequences, of which under 35% were seen once. The top ten hold approximately 0.29% of the sample. Sequencing input: cord blood. The receptors were sampled from a newborn girl in good health.

This clonotype was found a few times. The rearrangement links TRBV20-1 to TRBJ2-5, with 11 nucleotides matching TRBD2. The ends lost 5 bases at V and 4 bases at J; junction bases unmatched: 9. The V gene's germline CDR1 is DFQATT and CDR2 SNEGSKA (reference sequence). This CDR3 contains 15 residues. CDR3 coding DNA: TGCAGTGCTCGGTCCCTAACTAGCGGGAGAGAGACCCAGTACTTC. It yields the protein CSARSLTSGRETQYF.

This clonotype was detected only a few times. The chain couples TRBV28 to TRBJ2-5; D perhaps matches TRBD2 (5 bases). V lost 4 bases, J lost 3 bases, and 24 bases lay in between. CDR1 and CDR2 (germline): MDHEN, SYDVKM. CDR3 size: 18 residues. The CDR3 is CASSSYWENLGREETQYF. CDR3 sequence (DNA): TGTGCCAGCAGTTCTTATTGGGAGAACCTGGGAAGGGAAGAGACCCAGTACTTC. The full variable domain, with the rest looked up from reference TRBV28 and TRBJ2-5, is DVKVTQSSRYLVKRTGEKVFLECVQDMDHENMFWYRQDPGLGLRLIYFSYDVKMKEKGDIPEGYSVSREKKERFSLILESASTNQTSMYLCASSSYWENLGREETQYFGPGTRLLVL.

The chain has TRBV6-5 and TRBJ2-1, with D perhaps TRBD1 (6 bases). V dropped 5 bases and J dropped 1 base, with 15 bases sitting between them. The CDR3 contains 16 residues. From germline, CDR1 is MNHEY and CDR2 SVGAGI. CDR3 protein: CASSRTGTKSYNEQFF. Written as DNA, the CDR3 is TGTGCCAGCAGTCGCACCGGGACAAAGTCCTACAATGAGCAGTTCTTC.